This T cell receptor beta chain was sequenced for a study of human T cells and chemical hapten exposure (dated by TCRdb to the early 2020s). In the study overall: For sensitization, 2% DPC in acetone was applied to a 2 cm by 2 cm area of upper inner arm skin. Throughout the roughly 24-week study period, patients were also given weekly therapeutic DPC doses on the scalp. Patch testing on the upper back used Finn chambers containing 0.01% DPC, with scoring done after 6 days according to International Contact Dermatitis Research Group standards. The mostly female patient cohort included alopecia areata with under or over 50% scalp involvement, alopecia totalis and alopecia universalis. Libraries were pooled for sequencing, and variation in per-sample TCR yields was attributed mainly to small differences in library volumes within the pool. In alopecia patients, the study followed how the peripheral blood TCR repertoire changed in vivo over primary and secondary sensitization to diphenylcyclopropenone (DPC), a hapten. Patient blood was sampled pre-sensitization (week 0) and at 2, 6 and about 24 weeks after DPC sensitization. For TCR sequencing, blood came from 25 to 30 alopecia patients at anywhere from one to four time points (pre-sensitization, 2, 6 and 24 weeks).

Sample time point, as interpreted from the label and publication: patch test 2, 6 weeks after DPC sensitization. The sample's treatment or condition, from its label and the paper: therapeutic diphenylcyclopropenone sensitization with weekly scalp DPC. At each patch-test visit, blood was drawn before the patch test was applied. Eligible patients were aged 18 to 70, diagnosed with alopecia, deemed suitable for DPC therapy, and excluded if pregnant. Total RNA was isolated from unfractionated whole blood collected in Tempus Blood RNA tubes. Notes on this clonotype: The target of this receptor is not known. No base-level quality is on record; no much larger clone is a single base apart.

The protocol used for the library was RACE. Data came from a NextSeq 500. Library preparation attached unique molecular identifiers to individual cDNA molecules for quantitative, reproducible TCR counting. From each blood RNA sample, both TCR alpha and TCR beta chains were sequenced. As for the original processing: Samples had a median of 95,638 TCRs, with a range from about 23,224 to 700,000. V, J and CDR3 annotation of the TCR reads was carried out using the Decombinator software suite. For the PS versus PT1 abundance plots, all samples were subsampled to the same number of TCRs (28,000). TCRs were defined as expanded if absent before sensitization and observed at least eight times at the 2-week time point. TCRdb took the public reads, trimmed them with fastp at Q25, ran MiXCR for clone calling and kept in-frame beta chains. CDR3 protein duplicates are merged, each entry listing the most common genes and DNA. In this record, the V and J calls reflect TCRdb's handling and not the investigators' own analysis. The sample has a few hundred thousand distinct CDR3 sequences on record, about 6% of them singletons. The ten biggest clones cover roughly 5.4% of the sample.

The investigation overall reported the following: DPC sensitization did not change the number of TCRs with a frequency above 1 in 1000, and there was no evidence of changes in global repertoire structure. Significantly more large CDR3 similarity clusters were formed by expanded TCRs than by pre-sensitization or healthy control sets, consistent with antigen-driven responses. Patch test score was positively correlated with the number of PT1 expanded TCRs, with significance at thresholds 8, 16 and 32 but not at 4. Repeated subsampling changed both the strength of the expansion versus patch-test correlation and the threshold at which that correlation became significant. Because all patients had alopecia, a presumed autoimmune disease, the immune response of the patients might differ from that of healthy individuals.

The material sequenced was whole blood, taken in connection with sensitization to the hapten diphenylcyclopropenone (DPC). The origin of this receptor is a woman aged 18-29 years with alopecia areata. Some clones in this sample may be carry-over from other donors' samples.

The CDR3 protein sequence reads: CASSSDSNGDEQFF. The sequenced DNA: TGTGCCAGCAGCTCGGACTCCAACGGGGATGAGCAGTTCTTC. The chain links TRBV12-3 or TRBV12-4 with TRBJ2-1; TRBD2 could be the D gene, as 5 bases match. The CDR3 numbers 14 residues from cysteine through phenylalanine. Only the CDR3 DNA is retained, 42 bases long and in frame from the first base. Trimming costs V 6 bases and J 8 bases, and their ends lie 17 bases apart.